This T cell receptor beta chain derives from a study of human T cells and chemical hapten exposure. The study's library attached unique molecular identifiers to single cDNA molecules. MiXCR, applied by TCRdb to the RACE reads, yields one record per CDR3 protein. The data hold tens of thousands of distinct CDR3 sequences, with 3% to 3.5% observed a single time. Study-wide findings and caveats: Expanded TCR sets contained significantly more large CDR3 similarity clusters than controls.

This clonotype was picked up a small number of times. Its target is unknown. Trimming shortened V by 3 bases and J by 4 bases, and 6 bases separated the two germline ends. Germline V gene sequence: CDR1 MNHNS, CDR2 SASEGT. The CDR3 extends over 12 amino acids. Time point meaning: patch test 2, 6 weeks after DPC sensitization. Treatment denoted: therapeutic diphenylcyclopropenone sensitization with weekly scalp DPC. Alopecia patients, 18 to 70 years old and DPC-suitable, served as donors. Sequencing started from total RNA isolated from unfractionated whole blood. This clonotype originated in a man aged 40-49 years with alopecia areata. Some clones in this sample may be carry-over from other donors' samples. Sequenced here: whole blood, sampled in connection with sensitization to the hapten diphenylcyclopropenone (DPC). The rearrangement joins TRBV6-1 to TRBJ1-2, with a possible D match to TRBD1 (6 bases). The chain's CDR3 is CASSEGAYGYTF. In nucleotides, the CDR3 is TGTGCCAGCAGTGAGGGGGCCTATGGCTACACCTTC.